This T cell receptor (beta chain) was recorded in a study of technical replicates of blood from a few donors. Using immunoSEQ multiplex PCR, the repertoire was profiled, and TCRdb retains in-frame clones only, with some absent. The data show 82,000 or so clones, with roughly 95% seen just once and 0.37% held by the top ten. The germline gives CDR1 SGHAT, CDR2 FQNNGV. V was pared by 5 bases and J by 7 bases, with 6 bases of the junction left unmatched. The CDR3 consists of 16 residues. This sequence was found in a human donor in good health. Sequenced sample: T cells isolated from PBMCs. The chain has TRBV11-2 and TRBJ2-2; TRBD2 aligns across 14 bases. The CDR3 DNA is TGTGCCAGCAGCCTGGGACTAGCGGGAGCTAACGGGGAGCTGTTTTTT. Translated: CASSLGLAGANGELFF.